The clone carrying this TCR beta chain was seen a handful of times. Its specificity is not known. The beta constant-region primer was an equimolar mix of two oligonucleotides covering TRBC1 and TRBC2. TCRdb reprocessed the UMI-ligation and nested PCR reads with MiXCR, giving one entry per CDR3 protein. The sample consists of 130,000 to 150,000 distinct CDR3 sequences, 15% to 20% of them appearing once. Four subsets defined by CD45RA and CD27 were sorted after CD3, CD4, CD8 and live/dead staining. This specimen belongs to a study of naive and memory T cell subsets. Study-wide findings and caveats: Especially in CD8 cells, naive repertoires contained a few larger clonotypes, possibly CD45RA-re-expressing memory cells.

The CDR3 loop spans 16 amino acids. J gave up 3 bases and V 4 bases, and 7 bases lay outside the gene matches. The germline V gene encodes CDR1 SGHTA and CDR2 FQGTGA. The chain has TRBV7-3 and TRBJ2-1, with 9 bases fitting TRBD2. The sample consisted of naive CD4+ T cells from blood. This TCR derives from a human donor in good health. The CDR3 loop reads CASSSRTSENYNEQFF. The CDR3 DNA is TGTGCCAGCAGCTCCCGGACTAGCGAAAACTACAATGAGCAGTTCTTC.